The rows below give T cell receptor beta chains drawn from one sample of a study of cytomegalovirus exposure and HLA in healthy donors. The data were produced by immunoSEQ multiplex PCR, yet TCRdb's version contains in-frame clones alone and is incomplete. The repertoire holds 100,000 to 150,000 clones, more than 75% seen once, with 2% to 2.5% in the top ten. Sequencing was done on a sample of PBMCs. The receptors derive from a woman aged 25 to 39 in good health and CMV-seronegative. Each CDR3 is given with its conserved first and last residue.

V: TRBV7-2; length: 16; CDR3: CASSLVGTSGVNEQFF
V: TRBV5-1; length: 14; CDR3: CASRRAGQPKEQYF
V: TRBV30; length: 12; CDR3: CAWSEQGAEAFF
V: TRBV11-3; length: 13; CDR3: CASSPGTDYEQYF
V: TRBV29-1; length: 17; CDR3: CSVRPYGILRKNTEAFF
V: TRBV15; length: 15; CDR3: CATSRPQGAVNEQFF
V: TRBV18; length: 14; CDR3: CASSPLGGADTQYF
V: TRBV7-9; length: 16; CDR3: CASSLDGGGINEKLFF
V: TRBV27; length: 15; CDR3: CASSLSGGGIDTQYF
V: TRBV25-1; length: 16; CDR3: CASSDHGTGAYNEQFF
V: TRBV27; length: 14; CDR3: CASGRSGGPVEQFF
V: TRBV6-6; length: 13; CDR3: CANRGDSNQPQHF
V: TRBV25-1; length: 15; CDR3: CASSDSGRTLYGYTF
V: TRBV30; length: 13; CDR3: CAWSVTGNYGYTF
V: TRBV30; length: 13; CDR3: CAWSGTANYGYTF
V: TRBV9; length: 17; CDR3: CASSGGDSNPYNSPLHF
V: TRBV2; length: 16; CDR3: CASSESERGRTDTQYF
V: TRBV10-3; length: 16; CDR3: CAISGLVSERADTQYF
V: TRBV29-1; length: 15; CDR3: CSGIGLTGAKETQYF
V: TRBV7-9; length: 14; CDR3: CASSLYGGNTEAFF
V: TRBV6-6; length: 14; CDR3: CASIPQGAGNTIYF
V: TRBV19; length: 14; CDR3: CASMLGTGRGELFF
V: TRBV11-2; length: 12; CDR3: CASSLDLYEQYF
V: TRBV18; length: 13; CDR3: CASGGGPQETQYF
V: TRBV18; length: 14; CDR3: CASSPIDRKETQYF
V: TRBV6-5; length: 15; CDR3: CASSPWTGMNTEAFF
V: TRBV6-1; length: 14; CDR3: CASSDWDRDGGYTF
V: TRBV29-1; length: 13; CDR3: CSGRQGGSETQYF
V: TRBV5-1; length: 14; CDR3: CASSLGGQNYGYTF
V: TRBV5-1; length: 15; CDR3: CASSPGTGGIDTQYF
V: TRBV2; length: 15; CDR3: CASRAGTSGTGELFF
V: TRBV29-1; length: 14; CDR3: CSVASGTGNQPQHF
V: TRBV19; length: 14; CDR3: CAARSGLSGNTIYF
V: TRBV30; length: 12; CDR3: CAWSAKGAQQYF
V: TRBV7-9; length: 12; CDR3: CASSSDRVEQYF
V: TRBV5-1; length: 15; CDR3: CASSLYGSYGNTIYF
V: TRBV5-6; length: 16; CDR3: CASSPTGTGGRNTIYF
V: TRBV2; length: 14; CDR3: CASTRYRDNEKLFF
V: TRBV5-1; length: 18; CDR3: CASSLRRERRQTPLEQYF
V: TRBV7-2; length: 14; CDR3: CASSSGPQGTEAFF
V: TRBV25-1; length: 13; CDR3: CASSEWGENEQFF
V: TRBV19; length: 13; CDR3: CASTYTGGTEAFF
V: TRBV7-9; length: 17; CDR3: CASSGRGTGVRGEKLFF
V: TRBV6-5; length: 14; CDR3: CASGEPSANYGYTF
V: TRBV5-3; length: 13; CDR3: CARSRHRNYGYTF
V: TRBV5-1; length: 16; CDR3: CASSLNTGSADTEAFF
V: TRBV13; length: 17; CDR3: CASSARLGRGSGYGYTF
V: TRBV18; length: 17; CDR3: CASSPGTRDYSNYGYTF
V: TRBV19; length: 15; CDR3: CASSGQGILGSPLHF
V: TRBV5-1; length: 18; CDR3: CASSLYGLAGGFQETQYF
V: TRBV2; length: 14; CDR3: CASGKRGGTGELFF
V: TRBV27; length: 16; CDR3: CASSLVTGTSYNEQFF
V: TRBV4-1; length: 13; CDR3: CASSHSVSYEQYF
V: TRBV5-6; length: 14; CDR3: CASRRGQGTDTQYF
V: TRBV6-5; length: 12; CDR3: CATENPGETQYF